This T cell receptor (beta chain) was sequenced during a study of control samples from healthy donors and cancer patients. With 1 base clipped from V and 9 bases from J, the junction kept 11 bases outside the gene matches. This CDR3 is 17 amino acids long. The germline gives CDR1 SGHAT, CDR2 FQNNGV. The method was immunoSEQ multiplex PCR; TCRdb's version includes in-frame clones alone and lacks a portion of them. The repertoire includes more than 110,000 clones, roughly 90% of them detected once, and roughly 12% sits in the top ten. V and J are TRBV11-2 and TRBJ2-4; 11 nucleotides match TRBD2. The sample was blood. The TCR originated in a man aged 25 to 45 in good health. The CDR3 loop is CASSLGLAGGARGIQYF. For the CDR3, the DNA is TGTGCCAGCAGCTTAGGCCTAGCGGGAGGCGCCAGGGGCATTCAGTACTTC. Drawing the rest from reference TRBV11-2 and TRBJ2-4, the complete variable domain is EAGVAQSPRYKIIEKRQSVAFWCNPISGHATLYWYQQILGQGPKLLIQFQNNGVVDDSQLPKDRFSAERLKGVDSTLKIQPAKLEDSAVYLCASSLGLAGGARGIQYFGAGTRLSVL.